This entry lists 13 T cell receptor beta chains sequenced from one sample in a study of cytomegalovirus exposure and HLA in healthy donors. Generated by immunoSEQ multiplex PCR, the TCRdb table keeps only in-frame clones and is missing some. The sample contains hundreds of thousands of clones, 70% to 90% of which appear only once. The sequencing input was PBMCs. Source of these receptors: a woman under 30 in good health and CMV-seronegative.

Here the CDR3 reads CASSVGQATSYEQYF. CDR3 nucleotides: TGTGCCAGCAGCGTCGGACAGGCGACCTCCTACGAGCAGTACTTC. The gene calls are TRBV9 and TRBJ2-7; 7 nucleotides agree with TRBD1. The CDR3 runs 15 residues. The germline V gene encodes CDR1 SGDLS and CDR2 YYNGEE. V trimming: 2 bases; J trimming: 0 bases; junction bases outside the gene matches: 5.

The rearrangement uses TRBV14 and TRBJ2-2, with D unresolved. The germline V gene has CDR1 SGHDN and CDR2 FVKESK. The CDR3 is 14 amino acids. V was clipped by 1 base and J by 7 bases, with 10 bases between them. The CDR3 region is CASSQALVSGELFF. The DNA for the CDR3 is TGTGCCAGCAGCCAAGCGCTAGTGAGCGGGGAGCTGTTTTTT.

The CDR3 protein is CASSDNRSNTEAFF. In DNA form, the CDR3 reads TGCGCCAGCAGTGATAACAGGTCGAACACTGAAGCTTTCTTT. This chain uses TRBV10-1 with TRBJ1-1, with D possibly being TRBD1 (5 bases). V was cut by 3 bases and J by 1 base, with 9 bases left in between. This CDR3 spans 14 amino acids. Germline V gives CDR1 WNHNN, CDR2 SYGVQD (reference sequence).

Here the CDR3 DNA reads TGTGCCAGCATGGAGGGACAGGGGGAGACCCAGTACTTC. Its translation is CASMEGQGETQYF. The V gene is TRBV28, the J gene TRBJ2-5, with 10 bases matching TRBD1. The CDR3 has 13 residues. Germline V gene lookup returns CDR1 MDHEN and CDR2 SYDVKM. The V and J ends lost 7 bases and 5 bases, in that order; junction bases with no gene match: 4.

The CDR3 bases are TGTGCCAGCAGCTCCCGGGACAGGGGGCTTCAAGAGACCCAGTACTTC. This gives the protein CASSSRDRGLQETQYF. The chain uses TRBV11-2 and TRBJ2-5, with 12 bases matching TRBD1. Trimming removed 4 bases from V and 2 bases from J; junction bases left unmatched: 5. Per the germline V gene, CDR1 is SGHAT and CDR2 is FQNNGV. The CDR3 extends over 16 amino acids.

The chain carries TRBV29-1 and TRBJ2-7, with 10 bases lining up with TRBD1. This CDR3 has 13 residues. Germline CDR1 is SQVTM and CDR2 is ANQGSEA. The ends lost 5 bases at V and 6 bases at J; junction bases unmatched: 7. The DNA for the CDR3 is TGCAGCGTTTCCGGGACAGGGGTTGGCGAGCAGTACTTC. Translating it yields CSVSGTGVGEQYF.

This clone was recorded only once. The CDR3 loop is CASRPSRDYLFYEQYF. For the CDR3, the DNA is TGTGCCAGCAGACCATCCAGGGACTATTTATTCTACGAGCAGTACTTC. This chain links TRBV6-6 with TRBJ2-7, with 7 bases fitting TRBD2. The CDR3 totals 16 residues. Losses at the gene ends were 6 bases for V and 3 bases for J; bases not matched to a gene: 14. Germline CDR1 MNHNY, CDR2 SVGAGI (reference sequence).

CDR3 sequence (DNA): TGTGCCAGCAGACAGGCGAGCAATCAGCCCCAGCATTTT. This gives the protein CASRQASNQPQHF. This chain uses TRBV2 with TRBJ1-5; D may be TRBD1 (5 bases). In germline, CDR1 is SNHLY, CDR2 FYNNEI. This CDR3 has 13 residues. V was shortened by 6 bases and J by 1 base, with 7 bases between the two germline ends.

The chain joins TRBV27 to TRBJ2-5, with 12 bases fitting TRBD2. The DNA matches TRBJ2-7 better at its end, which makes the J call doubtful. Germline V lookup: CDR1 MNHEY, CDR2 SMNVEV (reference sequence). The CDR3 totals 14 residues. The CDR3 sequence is CASSQTSGSYEQYF. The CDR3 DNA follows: TGTGCCAGCAGTCAGACTAGCGGGAGCTACGAGCAGTACTTC.

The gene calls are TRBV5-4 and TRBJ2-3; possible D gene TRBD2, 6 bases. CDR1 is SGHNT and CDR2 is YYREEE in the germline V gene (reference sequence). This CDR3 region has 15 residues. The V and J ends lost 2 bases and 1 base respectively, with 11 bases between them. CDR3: CASSFYASGTDTQYF. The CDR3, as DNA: TGTGCCAGCAGCTTCTACGCTAGCGGCACAGATACGCAGTATTTT.

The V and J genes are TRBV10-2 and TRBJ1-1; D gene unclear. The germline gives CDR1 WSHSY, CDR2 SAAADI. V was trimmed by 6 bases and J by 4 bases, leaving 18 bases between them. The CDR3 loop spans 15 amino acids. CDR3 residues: CASSPSLAPGTEAFF. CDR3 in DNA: TGCGCCAGCAGCCCCTCTTTAGCCCCGGGCACTGAAGCTTTCTTT.

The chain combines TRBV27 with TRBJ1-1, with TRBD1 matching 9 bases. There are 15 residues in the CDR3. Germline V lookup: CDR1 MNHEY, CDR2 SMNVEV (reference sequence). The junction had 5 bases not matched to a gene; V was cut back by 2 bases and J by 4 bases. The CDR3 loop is CASSLSRDRVTEAFF. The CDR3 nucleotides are TGTGCCAGCAGTTTAAGTAGGGACAGGGTCACTGAAGCTTTCTTT.

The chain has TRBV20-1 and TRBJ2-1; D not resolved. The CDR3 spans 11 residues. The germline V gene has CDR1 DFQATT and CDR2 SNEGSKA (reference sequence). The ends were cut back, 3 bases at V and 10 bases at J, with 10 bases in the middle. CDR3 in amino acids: CSASSVQEQFF. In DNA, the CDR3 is TGCAGTGCTAGTTCTGTGCAGGAGCAGTTCTTC.